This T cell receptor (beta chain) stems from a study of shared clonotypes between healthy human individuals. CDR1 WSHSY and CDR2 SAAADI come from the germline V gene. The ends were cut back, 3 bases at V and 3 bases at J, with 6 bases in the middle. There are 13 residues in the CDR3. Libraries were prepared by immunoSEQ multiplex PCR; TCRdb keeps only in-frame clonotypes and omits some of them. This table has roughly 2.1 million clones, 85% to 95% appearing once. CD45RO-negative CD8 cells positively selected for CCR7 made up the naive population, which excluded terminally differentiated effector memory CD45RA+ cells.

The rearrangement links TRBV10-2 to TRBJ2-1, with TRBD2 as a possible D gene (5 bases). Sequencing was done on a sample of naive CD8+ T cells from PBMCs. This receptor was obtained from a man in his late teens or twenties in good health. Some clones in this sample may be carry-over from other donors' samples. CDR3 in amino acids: CASSDRGYNEQFF. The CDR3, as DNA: TGCGCCAGCAGTGATCGGGGCTACAATGAGCAGTTCTTC.